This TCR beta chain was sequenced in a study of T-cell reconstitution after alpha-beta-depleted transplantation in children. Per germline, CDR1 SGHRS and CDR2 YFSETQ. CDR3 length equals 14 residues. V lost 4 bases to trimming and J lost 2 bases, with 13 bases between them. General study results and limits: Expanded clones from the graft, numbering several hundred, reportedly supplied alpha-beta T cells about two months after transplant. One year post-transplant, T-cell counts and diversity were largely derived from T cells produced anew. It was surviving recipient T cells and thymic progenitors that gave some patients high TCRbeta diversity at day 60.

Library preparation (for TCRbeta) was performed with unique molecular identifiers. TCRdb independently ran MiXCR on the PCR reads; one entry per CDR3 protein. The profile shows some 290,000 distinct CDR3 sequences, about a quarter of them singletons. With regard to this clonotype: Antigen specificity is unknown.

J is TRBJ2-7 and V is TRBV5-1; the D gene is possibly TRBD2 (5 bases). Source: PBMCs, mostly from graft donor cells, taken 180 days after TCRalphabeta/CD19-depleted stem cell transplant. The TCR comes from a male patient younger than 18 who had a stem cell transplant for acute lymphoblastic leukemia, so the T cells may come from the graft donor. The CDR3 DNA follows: TGCGCCAGCAGCCCGGGCCCCGGGGCCTACGAGCAGTACTTC. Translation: CASSPGPGAYEQYF.